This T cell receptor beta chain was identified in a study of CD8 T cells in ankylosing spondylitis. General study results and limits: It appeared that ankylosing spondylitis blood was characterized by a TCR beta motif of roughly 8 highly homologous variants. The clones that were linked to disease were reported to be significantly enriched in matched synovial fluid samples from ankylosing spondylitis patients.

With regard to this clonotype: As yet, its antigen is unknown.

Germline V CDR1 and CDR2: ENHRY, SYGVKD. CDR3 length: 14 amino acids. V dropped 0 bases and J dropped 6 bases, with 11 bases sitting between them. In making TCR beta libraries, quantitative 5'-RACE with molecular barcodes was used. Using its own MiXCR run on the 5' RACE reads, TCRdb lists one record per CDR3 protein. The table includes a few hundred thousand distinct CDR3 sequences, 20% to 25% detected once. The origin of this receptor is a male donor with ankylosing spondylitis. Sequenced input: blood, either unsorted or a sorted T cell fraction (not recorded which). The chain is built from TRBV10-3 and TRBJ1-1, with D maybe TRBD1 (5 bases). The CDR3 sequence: CAISESGRGAEAFF. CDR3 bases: TGTGCCATCAGTGAGTCAGGCCGGGGCGCTGAAGCTTTCTTT.